The rows below give T cell receptor beta chains drawn from one sample of a study of spatial heterogeneity in lung cancer. TCRdb re-derived calls from the 5' RACE reads in MiXCR, one entry per CDR3 protein. This table has about 41,000 distinct CDR3 sequences, around 11% appearing once. Sample: PBMCs, taken at surgery. These receptors were obtained from a female donor with early-stage non-small cell lung cancer. Each CDR3 is given with its conserved first and last residue. D genes are given only for firm matches. Only some rows state a clone size, as once, few, many or a class for expanded clones.

CDR3 DNA,CDR3 protein,V gene,D gene,clone size,J gene
TGTGCCAGCAGTTACGGAGGGGAAGAGACCCAGTACTTC,CASSYGGEETQYF,TRBV6-6,NA,NA,TRBJ2-5
TGCGCCAGCAGCTCTGGCTCTAGCGGGGGGGCAGAGACCCAGTACTTC,CASSSGSSGGAETQYF,TRBV5-1,TRBD2,many,TRBJ2-5
TGTGCCAGCACCGTTATCCCCACCGACAGCAAGTCACCCCTCCACTTT,CASTVIPTDSKSPLHF,TRBV12-3/TRBV12-4,NA,NA,TRBJ1-6
TGTGCCATCAGGACACAGGGATCCGAAAAACTGTTTTTT,CAIRTQGSEKLFF,TRBV10-3,NA,NA,TRBJ1-4
TGTGCCAGCAGCCTTGGACGCACTGAAGCTTTCTTT,CASSLGRTEAFF,TRBV7-9,NA,NA,TRBJ1-1
TGTGCCAGCAGTACATCCGGGACCTGGGGGGAGACCCAGTACTTC,CASSTSGTWGETQYF,TRBV27,NA,few,TRBJ2-5
TGTGCCAGCAGTTACCACGGGGTGAAAGATACGCAGTATTTT,CASSYHGVKDTQYF,TRBV6-2/TRBV6-3,NA,NA,TRBJ2-3
TGTGCCAGCACCCAAGCGGGGACGTCCTACGAGCAGTACTTC,CASTQAGTSYEQYF,TRBV7-2,TRBD2,NA,TRBJ2-7
TGTGCCAGCAGTGATGGGACAGGGATCAATGAGCAGTTCTTC,CASSDGTGINEQFF,TRBV6-4,TRBD1,few,TRBJ2-1
TGTGCCAGCAAAAGCCCTAGTCAATATCGGCCCCAGCATTTT,CASKSPSQYRPQHF,TRBV2,NA,few,TRBJ1-5
TGTGCCAGCAGCTTAGTGGGGGACAGGGGTATATATGAGCAGTTCTTC,CASSLVGDRGIYEQFF,TRBV7-6,TRBD1,NA,TRBJ2-1
TGTGCCAGCAGTTCCGTTCCTGTTATTCAGCCCCAGCATTTT,CASSSVPVIQPQHF,TRBV6-6,NA,few,TRBJ1-5
TGTGCCAGCAGCTTGTATGAGGGATACAATCAGCCCCAGCATTTT,CASSLYEGYNQPQHF,TRBV5-5,NA,once,TRBJ1-5
TGTGCCAGCAGCGGCCGGGTTGAAGGGGATGGGCAGTTCTTC,CASSGRVEGDGQFF,TRBV2,NA,many,TRBJ2-1
TGTGCCAGCAGCCCAGGGCTCGGTGAGCAGTTCTTC,CASSPGLGEQFF,TRBV7-9,NA,many,TRBJ2-1
TGTGCCAGCAGTTACGGCTGGACAGGGATTAACACTGAAGCTTTCTTT,CASSYGWTGINTEAFF,TRBV6-5,TRBD1,many,TRBJ1-1
TGTGCCAGCAGCCAAGGTCGGGAATATTCACCCCTCCACTTT,CASSQGREYSPLHF,TRBV3-1,NA,few,TRBJ1-6
TGCGCCAGCAGCTTGGGATCTAGCGGGGGGTACAATGAGCAGTTCTTC,CASSLGSSGGYNEQFF,TRBV5-1,TRBD2,NA,TRBJ2-1
TGTGCCAGCAGTTACAGGGGTGGTGTGGGTGAAGCTTTCTTT,CASSYRGGVGEAFF,TRBV28,TRBD1,few,TRBJ1-1
TGTGCCAGCAACTCTCTGGGGGGGCAAGATACGCAGTATTTT,CASNSLGGQDTQYF,TRBV28,NA,many,TRBJ2-3
TGTGCCAGCAGTTTGGTGTCCGGAGGAACTGAAGCTTTCTTT,CASSLVSGGTEAFF,TRBV28,NA,many,TRBJ1-1
TGTGCCAGCAGTTCCTACGGGAATTCACCCCTCCACTTT,CASSSYGNSPLHF,TRBV6-2/TRBV6-3,NA,NA,TRBJ1-6